This T cell receptor (beta chain) was documented in a study of vaccination and CD4 T cells after COVID-19. Study overall: Post-vaccine sampling followed dose two by a median roughly 74 days (range 14 to 241). Culture controls were given either a CEFX pool, an HIV-1 Nef pool, or no peptide.

At the Johns Hopkins FTIC core, DNA taken from cultured CD4+ T cells was sequenced by way of the Oncomine TCR Beta short-read assay. TCRdb redid the calling of the PCR reads with MiXCR, one entry per CDR3 protein. The table records some 8,600 distinct CDR3 sequences, 50% to 65% of them present only once. Study-wide findings and caveats: Recorded median SARS-CoV-2-reactive clonotype numbers increased from 21 to 38 without reaching significance. Apart from involving relatively few convalescent patients, the work omitted early post-infection timepoints.

The treatment here: approximately nine-day PBMC culture with coronavirus spike peptide pools or control peptides (ViraFEST assay). CD4+ T cells of the unexposed donor were collected before the COVID-19 pandemic (2011-2018). About this clonotype: What it binds is not known.

Germline V gene data show CDR1 as SGHTA and CDR2 as FQGNSA. V dropped 2 bases and J dropped 0; count of bases not matched to a gene: 5. The CDR3 runs 17 residues. The chain has TRBV7-2 and TRBJ2-1; 9 bases are shared with TRBD1. This TCR derives from a human donor in good health. The sample consisted of CD4+ T cells from blood, cultured in vitro. The DNA of the CDR3 is TGTGCCAGCAGCTTATATGGACAGGGGAGCTCCTACAATGAGCAGTTCTTC. Translated: CASSLYGQGSSYNEQFF.